The next 5 T cell receptor beta chains were all read from a single sample in a study of cytomegalovirus exposure and HLA in healthy donors (dated by TCRdb to 2015 to 2018). The library was prepared using the immunoSEQ multiplex PCR assay. A mixture of 60 forward primers for TCR Vbeta segments and 13 reverse primers for TCR Jbeta segments was used in the multiplex PCR. Entries here come from immuneACCESS through TCRdb and include only in-frame sequences with V and J called. Some clones fail to appear in such tables; in the studies checked, an unresolved V gene covers under half of the shortfall, and the cause of the remainder is unknown. This sample comprises 150,000 to 200,000 clones, about 85% of them detected only once. 1.6% of the sample is in the top ten clones. The specimen was PBMCs. Source of these receptors: a woman aged 50 to 60 in good health and CMV-seronegative.

This chain connects TRBV6-1 to TRBJ1-3; tentatively, D is TRBD1 (5 bases). Deletions cut 2 bases from V and 0 bases from J, with 11 bases between. This CDR3 has 16 residues. Germline V lookup: CDR1 MNHNS, CDR2 SASEGT. The CDR3 DNA follows: TGTGCCAGCAGTGAAACTACAGGATACTCTGGAAACACCATATATTTT. This gives the protein CASSETTGYSGNTIYF.

This clone showed up just a few times. The genes are TRBV7-3 and TRBJ2-2; the D is unclear. Germline CDR1 is SGHTA and CDR2 is FQGTGA. V was clipped by 4 bases and J by 0 bases, with 3 bases between them. This CDR3 comprises 13 residues. The CDR3 DNA reads as TGTGCCAGCAGCTCAGCGAACACCGGGGAGCTGTTTTTT. This translates into CASSSANTGELFF. The full variable domain, rest sourced from reference TRBV7-3 and TRBJ2-2, is GAGVSQTPSNKVTEKGKYVELRCDPISGHTALYWYRQSLGQGPEFLIYFQGTGAADDSGLPNDRFFAVRPEGSVSTLKIQRTERGDSAVYLCASSSANTGELFFGEGSRLTVL.

This clone was seen only once. This sequence joins TRBV5-8 and TRBJ1-4; D remains ambiguous. Germline CDR1 SGHTS, CDR2 YDEGEE. This CDR3 has 13 amino acids. The V and J ends lost 0 bases and 8 bases respectively, with 8 bases between them. This chain's CDR3 is CASSLALREKLFF. The CDR3 DNA reads as TGTGCCAGCAGCTTGGCGTTGAGAGAAAAACTGTTTTTT.

This clone was found a few times. V usage is TRBV7-2 and J usage is TRBJ1-2, with a possible D match to TRBD1 (5 bases). Germline CDR1 and CDR2: SGHTA and FQGNSA. The CDR3 is 16 residues long. The ends were cut back, 5 bases at V and 2 bases at J, with 18 bases in the middle. CDR3 nucleotides: TGTGCCAGCAGCCTAAGGTGGGACTCACTAAACTATGGCTACACCTTC. This encodes CASSLRWDSLNYGYTF.

This clone was picked up a small number of times. V and J are TRBV7-8 and TRBJ1-2; maybe TRBD1 (6 bases). The V end lost 1 base, the J end lost 5 bases, and 20 bases lay between the germline ends. From germline, CDR1 is SGHVS and CDR2 FQNEAQ. The CDR3 totals 17 residues. This chain's CDR3 is CASSLGPPGAGGYGYTF. CDR3 nucleotide sequence: TGTGCCAGCAGCTTAGGTCCCCCAGGGGCGGGAGGTTATGGCTACACCTTC.